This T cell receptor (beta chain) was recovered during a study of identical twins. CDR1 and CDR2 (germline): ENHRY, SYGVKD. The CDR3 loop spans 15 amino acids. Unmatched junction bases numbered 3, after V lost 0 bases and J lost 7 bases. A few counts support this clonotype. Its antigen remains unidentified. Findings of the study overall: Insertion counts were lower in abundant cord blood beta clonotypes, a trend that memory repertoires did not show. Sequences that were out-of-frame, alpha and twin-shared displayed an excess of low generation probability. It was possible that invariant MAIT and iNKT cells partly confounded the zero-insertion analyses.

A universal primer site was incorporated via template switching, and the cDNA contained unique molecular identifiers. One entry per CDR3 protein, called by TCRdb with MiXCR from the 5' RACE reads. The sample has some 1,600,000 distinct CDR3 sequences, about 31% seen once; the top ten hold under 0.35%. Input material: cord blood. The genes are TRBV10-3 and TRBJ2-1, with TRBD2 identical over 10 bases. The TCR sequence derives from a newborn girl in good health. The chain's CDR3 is CAISESPSGGNEQFF. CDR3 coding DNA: TGTGCCATCAGTGAGTCGCCTAGCGGGGGTAATGAGCAGTTCTTC.